These 5 T cell receptor beta chains originate from one sample sequenced in a study of OX40 agonist ivuxolimab in advanced cancers. Repertoires were generated with immunoSEQ multiplex PCR, while TCRdb's copy carries only in-frame clones and drops some. The sample has 60,000 to 65,000 clones, about nine tenths seen once. The material sequenced was CD4+ or CD8+ T cells sorted from blood, taken in a trial of the OX40 agonist ivuxolimab. These receptors were collected from an adult with an advanced solid tumor such as melanoma, head and neck, liver or kidney cancer.

The chain employs TRBV19 and TRBJ1-2, with D perhaps TRBD1 (6 bases). Trimming cost V 4 bases and J 6 bases, with 15 bases left between them. The CDR3 spans 14 residues. Germline V lookup: CDR1 LNHDA, CDR2 SQIVND (reference sequence). CDR3 in amino acids: CASSTSTGYNGYTF. In DNA, the CDR3 is TGTGCCAGTAGTACCTCAACAGGGTATAATGGCTACACCTTC.

The J gene is TRBJ2-7, the V gene TRBV9; TRBD2 matches at 16 bases. The CDR3 covers 20 residues. The V gene's germline CDR1 is SGDLS and CDR2 YYNGEE. V lost 0 bases and J lost 6; bases outside the gene matches: 15. CDR3 amino acids: CASSVGVGLAGGTNYGEQYF. The CDR3 DNA follows: TGTGCCAGCAGCGTAGGGGTGGGACTAGCGGGAGGGACGAATTACGGCGAGCAGTACTTC.

The chain couples TRBV11-3 to TRBJ1-1; no firm D call. The CDR3 length is 13 residues. With 4 bases removed from V and 11 bases from J, the gap between germline ends came to 17 bases. Germline V gene lookup returns CDR1 SGHNT and CDR2 YENEEA. The CDR3 protein is CASSSHTPGGAFF. CDR3 sequence (DNA): TGTGCCAGCAGCTCCCATACACCTGGAGGGGCTTTCTTT.

The V call is TRBV11-2, the J call TRBJ1-1; no reliable D call. CDR3 size: 12 residues. V was pared by 6 bases and J by 3 bases, with 8 bases between. From germline, CDR1 is SGHAT and CDR2 FQNNGV. CDR3 amino acids: CASSEWDTEAFF. CDR3 bases: TGTGCCAGCAGTGAGTGGGACACTGAAGCTTTCTTT.

The genes are TRBV7-2 and TRBJ1-2; 7 nucleotides align to TRBD1. The CDR3 is 15 amino acids. V trimming: 4 bases; J trimming: 8 bases; junction bases outside the gene matches: 13. Germline lookup yields CDR1 SGHTA and CDR2 FQGNSA. The CDR3 nucleotides are TGTGCCAGCAGCTCCCCCTTACAGGGGAAGGAAGGCTACACCTTC. Amino acid sequence: CASSSPLQGKEGYTF.